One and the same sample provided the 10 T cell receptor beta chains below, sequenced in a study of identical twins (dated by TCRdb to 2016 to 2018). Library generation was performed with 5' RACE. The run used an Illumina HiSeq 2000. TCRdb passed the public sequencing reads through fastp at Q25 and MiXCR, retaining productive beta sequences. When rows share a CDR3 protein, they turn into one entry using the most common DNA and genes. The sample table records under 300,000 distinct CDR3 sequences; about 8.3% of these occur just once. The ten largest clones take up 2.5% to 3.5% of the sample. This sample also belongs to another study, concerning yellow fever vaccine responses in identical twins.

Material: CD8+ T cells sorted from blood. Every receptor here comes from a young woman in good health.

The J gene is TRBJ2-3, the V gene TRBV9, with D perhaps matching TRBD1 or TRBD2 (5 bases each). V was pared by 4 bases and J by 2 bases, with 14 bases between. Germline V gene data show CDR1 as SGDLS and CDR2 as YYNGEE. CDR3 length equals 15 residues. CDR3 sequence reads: CASSSRPGATDTQYF. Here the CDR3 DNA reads TGTGCCAGCAGCTCACGACCCGGGGCCACAGATACGCAGTATTTT.

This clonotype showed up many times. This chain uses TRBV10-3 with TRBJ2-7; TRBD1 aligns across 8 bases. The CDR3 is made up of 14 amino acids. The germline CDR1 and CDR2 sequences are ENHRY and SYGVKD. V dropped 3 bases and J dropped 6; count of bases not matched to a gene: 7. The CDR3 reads CAISDPGQGGEQYF. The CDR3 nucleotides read TGTGCCATCAGTGACCCTGGACAGGGCGGCGAGCAGTACTTC.

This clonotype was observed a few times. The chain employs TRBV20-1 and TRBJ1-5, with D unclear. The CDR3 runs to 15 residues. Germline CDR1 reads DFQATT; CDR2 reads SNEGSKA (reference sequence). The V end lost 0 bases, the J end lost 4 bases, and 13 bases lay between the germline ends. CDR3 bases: TGCAGTGCTAGAGATAGGGAAGGGAGAAATCAGCCCCAGCATTTT. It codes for CSARDREGRNQPQHF.

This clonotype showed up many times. The CDR3 here is CSALAWTGELFF. DNA for the CDR3: TGCAGCGCTTTGGCATGGACCGGGGAGCTGTTTTTT. V gene TRBV29-1 combines with J gene TRBJ2-2; D is unclear. Germline V CDR1 and CDR2: SQVTM, ANQGSEA. The CDR3 runs 12 residues. V was cut by 7 bases and J by 5 bases, with 11 bases left in between.

The CDR3, as DNA: TGTGCCAGCAGCTTAGGGCCTACAGGGGTCTACGAGCAGTACTTC. Amino acid sequence: CASSLGPTGVYEQYF. The J gene is TRBJ2-7, the V gene TRBV7-9; 7 positions agree with TRBD1. CDR3 length: 15 residues. The germline V gene has CDR1 SEHNR and CDR2 FQNEAQ (reference sequence). The V and J ends lost 1 base and 3 bases, in that order; junction bases with no gene match: 6.

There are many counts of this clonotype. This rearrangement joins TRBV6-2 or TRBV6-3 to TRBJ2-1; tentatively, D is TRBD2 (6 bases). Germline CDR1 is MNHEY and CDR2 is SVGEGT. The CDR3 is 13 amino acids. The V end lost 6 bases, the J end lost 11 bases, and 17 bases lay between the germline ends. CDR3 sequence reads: CASSWDSTMKQFF. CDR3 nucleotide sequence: TGTGCCAGCAGCTGGGACTCAACAATGAAGCAGTTCTTC.

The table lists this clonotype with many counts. The CDR3 loop is CSARGLAGYEQYF. CDR3 coding DNA: TGCAGTGCTAGAGGACTAGCGGGCTACGAGCAGTACTTC. The chain is built from TRBV20-1 and TRBJ2-7; 10 bases are a match to TRBD2. The CDR3 sequence is 13 residues long. Germline loops: CDR1 DFQATT, CDR2 SNEGSKA (reference sequence). J was trimmed by 3 bases and V by 1 base; bases with no gene match: 0.

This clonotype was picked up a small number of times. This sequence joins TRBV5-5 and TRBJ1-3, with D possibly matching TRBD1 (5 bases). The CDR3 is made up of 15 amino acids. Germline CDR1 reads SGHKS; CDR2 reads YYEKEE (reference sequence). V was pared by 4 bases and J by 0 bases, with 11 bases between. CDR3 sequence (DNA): TGTGCCAGCAGCCTGGTAGGGGACTCTGGAAACACCATATATTTT. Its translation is CASSLVGDSGNTIYF.

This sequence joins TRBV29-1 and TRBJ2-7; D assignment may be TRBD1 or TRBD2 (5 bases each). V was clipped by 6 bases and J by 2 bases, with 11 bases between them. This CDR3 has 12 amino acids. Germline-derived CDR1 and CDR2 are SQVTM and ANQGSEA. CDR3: CSVMGRAYEQYF. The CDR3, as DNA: TGCAGCGTGATGGGACGGGCCTACGAGCAGTACTTC.

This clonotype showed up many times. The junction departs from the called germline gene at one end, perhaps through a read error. The CDR3 region has the DNA TGCAGCGTTGAAGATCAAGGCAGGACTAATTCCCATTTC. Amino acids: CSVEDQGRTNSHF. The chain is built from TRBV29-1 and TRBJ2-7; possible D gene TRBD2, 6 bases. CDR1 SQVTM and CDR2 ANQGSEA come from the germline V gene. The CDR3 totals 13 residues.